The T cell receptor (beta chain) described here comes from a study of T cell responses to AZD1222 COVID-19 vaccine. This CDR3 spans 17 amino acids. The V gene's germline CDR1 is LGHDT and CDR2 YNNKEL (reference sequence). Trimming shortened V by 4 bases and J by 0 bases, and 16 bases separated the two germline ends. Clones were sequenced by immunoSEQ multiplex PCR, and TCRdb holds only the in-frame ones, with some missing. The top ten hold 5% of the sample, which has about 100,000 clones, 93% seen once. This clone occurred once. The material sequenced was peripheral blood, taken on day 0 of AZD1222 vaccination. V usage is TRBV3-1 (or the pseudogene TRBV3-2) and J usage is TRBJ1-3; D gene uncertain. The sequence was obtained from an adult in good health. The DNA of the CDR3 is TGTGCCAGCAGCCCACCCCTGAAGACCCACTCTGGAAACACCATATATTTT. Its protein is CASSPPLKTHSGNTIYF.